This TCR beta chain came from a study of cytomegalovirus exposure and HLA in healthy donors. Germline V CDR1 and CDR2: SGDLS, YYNGEE. This CDR3 spans 14 amino acids. V was clipped by 2 bases and J by 6 bases; unmatched bases: 7. This clone has just one count. The study ran its PCR with 60 Vbeta and 13 Jbeta primers. Method: immunoSEQ multiplex PCR; TCRdb's copy keeps in-frame clones and lacks some. Among 100,000 to 150,000 clones, 85% to 90% were seen once, and the ten largest hold under 6.5%. The sequence came from a woman aged 30 to 39 in good health and CMV-seronegative. Sequencing input: PBMCs. This chain links TRBV9 with TRBJ2-7; 8 bases map to TRBD1. This CDR3 reads CASSVSGTGGEQYF. In nucleotides, the CDR3 is TGTGCCAGCAGCGTCTCCGGGACAGGCGGCGAGCAGTACTTC.